Each of the 10 T cell receptor beta chains below was sequenced from the same sample in a study of breast tumors, draining lymph nodes, adjacent tissues. Breast cancer patients provided tissue from their axillary draining lymph nodes. TCRdb reprocessed the multiplex PCR reads with MiXCR, giving one entry per CDR3 protein. Of more than 100,000 distinct CDR3 sequences in the sample, about a fifth were seen once. The sample consisted of axillary lymph node tissue. Receptors were obtained from a female donor with breast cancer. Some clones in this sample may be carry-over from other donors' samples.

Concerning this clonotype: With a much larger clone just one base away, this may be a read error. The V call is TRBV30, the J call TRBJ2-1, with TRBD2 as a possible D gene (5 bases). This CDR3 is built from 13 residues. CDR1 GTSNPN and CDR2 SVGIG come from the germline V gene (reference sequence). V lost 5 bases to trimming and J lost 9 bases, with 17 bases between them. The CDR3 DNA is TGTGCCTGGGCGGCTAGCCTCGTCGCTGAGCAGTTCTTC. This codes for CAWAASLVAEQFF.

Of note for this clonotype: A much larger clone lies one base from this, so it may be a read error. The chain uses TRBV6-1 and TRBJ1-5; D remains ambiguous. The CDR3 runs to 14 residues. Germline V gives CDR1 MNHNS, CDR2 SASEGT. DNA for the CDR3: TGTGCCTGCAGTGAATTAAGGGTGAGCCAGCCCCAGCATTTT. This encodes CACSELRVSQPQHF.

This clonotype has a count of ten or more. V and J are TRBV7-2 and TRBJ2-5; 9 bases line up with TRBD1. Trimming at V came to 5 bases and at J to 6 bases, leaving 4 bases not matched to a gene. The V gene's germline CDR1 is SGHTA and CDR2 FQGNSA. CDR3 size: 13 residues. The chain's CDR3 is CASSRDRVKTQYF. In nucleotides, the CDR3 is TGTGCCAGCAGCCGGGACAGGGTCAAGACCCAGTACTTC.

This clonotype was counted ten times or more. This chain joins TRBV4-2 and TRBJ2-7; D is undetermined. CDR3 length: 14 amino acids. Trimming stripped 1 base from V and 2 bases from J, with 9 bases between. Germline lookup yields CDR1 LGHNA and CDR2 YNFKEQ. As DNA, the CDR3 is TGTGCCAGCAGCCAAGGGAGTCAGGCCTACGAGCAGTACTTC. Encoded protein: CASSQGSQAYEQYF.

As regards this clonotype: A read error may account for a junction end that differs from germline. The rearrangement links TRBV28 to TRBJ1-5; 9 nucleotides agree with TRBD1. The CDR3 has 14 residues. CDR1 MDHEN and CDR2 SYDVKM come from the germline V gene. CDR3 nucleotide sequence: TGTGCCCGCAGACCACAGGGGGCAGGTCAGCCCCAGCATTTT. This codes for CARRPQGAGQPQHF.

The V gene is TRBV12-3 or TRBV12-4, the J gene TRBJ2-7; D call uncertain. CDR3 length: 11 residues. Trimming took 3 bases from V and 9 from J, leaving 9 bases between them. As DNA, the CDR3 is TGTGCCAGCAGTTTTTCGCACGGGCAGTACTTC. Translation: CASSFSHGQYF.

Comments on this clonotype: Being one base from a much bigger clone, this may be a read error. No conserved phenylalanine or tryptophan ends this CDR3, so it is likely a read error. The chain links TRBV9 to TRBJ2-1; 7 bases are shared with TRBD2. Germline-derived CDR1 and CDR2 are SGDLS and YYNGEE. The CDR3 runs to 15 residues. V shed 3 bases and J 2 bases; nucleotides not matched to a gene: 5. The DNA of the CDR3 is TGTGCCAGCAGCGCCCGGGAGGCCCCCTACAATGAGCAGTTCCTC. Protein: CASSAREAPYNEQFL.

This clonotype showed up many times. This chain joins TRBV20-1 and TRBJ2-7; 12 nucleotides align to TRBD2. CDR1 is DFQATT, CDR2 SNEGSKA, per germline (reference sequence). With 5 bases clipped from V and 0 bases from J, the junction kept 11 bases outside the gene matches. This CDR3 has 17 residues. The CDR3 DNA sequence: TGCAGTGCTTTCGGGACTAGCGGGCCAAGTAGCTCCTACGAGCAGTACTTC. It translates to CSAFGTSGPSSSYEQYF.

This clonotype was recorded many times. DNA of the CDR3: TGCGCCAGCAGCTTGGAGGCGGGAAAGCAGTTCTTC. The encoded protein is CASSLEAGKQFF. V usage is TRBV5-1 and J usage is TRBJ2-1; TRBD2 is a possible D gene (6 bases). The CDR3 spans 12 residues. Germline values: CDR1 SGHRS, CDR2 YFSETQ. V lost 0 bases and J 11 bases, leaving 9 bases between the germline ends.

This clonotype was found many times. The chain employs TRBV6-5 and TRBJ1-2; 10 bases agree with TRBD1. V was clipped by 6 bases and J by 8 bases; unmatched bases: 6. The CDR3 is 13 amino acids. The germline V gene has CDR1 MNHEY and CDR2 SVGAGI. CDR3 region: CASSWTGGKGYTF. In nucleotides, the CDR3 is TGTGCCAGCAGCTGGACAGGGGGAAAAGGCTACACCTTC.